Shown below are 5 T cell receptor beta chains from a single sample sequenced in a study of human T cells and chemical hapten exposure. The time point is: patch test 2, 6 weeks after DPC sensitization. Treatment here: therapeutic diphenylcyclopropenone sensitization with weekly scalp DPC. MiXCR was run by TCRdb on the RACE reads, yielding one entry per CDR3 protein. The sample contains 75,000 to 90,000 distinct CDR3 sequences, about 9.4% of which appear only once. The sample here was whole blood, taken in connection with sensitization to the hapten diphenylcyclopropenone (DPC). All receptors come from a woman aged 45-60 years with alopecia areata. Some clones in this sample may be carry-over from other donors' samples.

In its sample, this clonotype was seen many times. J is TRBJ1-5 and V is TRBV20-1; TRBD1 aligns across 7 bases. Germline V gene lookup returns CDR1 DFQATT and CDR2 SNEGSKA (reference sequence). Germline trimming cut 1 base from V and 4 bases from J; bases unmatched to any gene: 13. The CDR3 sequence is 17 residues long. CDR3 nucleotide sequence: TGCAGTGCTAGAGCCAGGGGGGTAAGGGGGCAGAATCAGCCCCAGCATTTT. Translation gives CSARARGVRGQNQPQHF.

This clonotype was seen more than once but under ten times. This chain links TRBV29-1 with TRBJ2-1, with unresolved D. The CDR3 length is 10 residues. Germline CDR1 reads SQVTM; CDR2 reads ANQGSEA. V lost 7 bases and J lost 5, with 6 bases in between. The CDR3 nucleotides read TGCAGCGCAGCCGACAATGAGCAGTTCTTC. Residues: CSAADNEQFF.

V is TRBV18 and J is TRBJ2-5; 8 bases map to TRBD1. Germline CDR1 and CDR2: KGHSH and LQKENI. J gave up 2 bases and V 5 bases, and 7 bases lay outside the gene matches. This CDR3 region has 15 residues. CDR3: CASSTGQGRQETQYF. As DNA, the CDR3 is TGTGCCAGCTCAACTGGACAGGGCCGGCAAGAGACCCAGTACTTC.

The rearrangement uses TRBV28 and TRBJ1-1; tentatively, D is TRBD1 (6 bases). Germline V lookup: CDR1 MDHEN, CDR2 SYDVKM. CDR3 length: 11 residues. The ends were cut back, 9 bases at V and 11 bases at J, with 16 bases in the middle. The CDR3 DNA reads as TGTGCCAGTAGACTCAGGGGAGAGGCTTTCTTT. Its protein product is CASRLRGEAFF.

Remarks on this clonotype: A much larger clone lies a single base off, so this may be a read error. The V gene is TRBV1, the J gene TRBJ2-1; the D call in the table, TRBD1, was not verified against the DNA. TRBV1 is labeled a pseudogene. The CDR3 spans 17 residues. As DNA, the CDR3 is TGCACCAGCAGCCAAGTCAATGGGGGAGTGGCAGAAAATGAGCAGTTCTTC. Amino acid sequence: CTSSQVNGGVAENEQFF.